This T cell receptor (beta chain) is drawn from a study of blood T cell repertoires in COVID-19. Profiled with immunoSEQ multiplex PCR; TCRdb holds only in-frame clones, not every one. The data contain about 210,000 clones, roughly 80% of them singletons. V shed 1 base and J shed 2 bases, with 5 bases lying between them. The CDR3 length is 13 residues. Germline assignment: CDR1 SNHLY and CDR2 FYNNEI. This chain joins TRBV2 and TRBJ1-2; no reliable D call. Sequenced input: peripheral blood. This clonotype originated in a woman of 80 years or more with COVID-19, enrolled during active disease. The CDR3 DNA is TGTGCCAGCAGTGAAGAACAGAACTATGGCTACACCTTC. Translation: CASSEEQNYGYTF.